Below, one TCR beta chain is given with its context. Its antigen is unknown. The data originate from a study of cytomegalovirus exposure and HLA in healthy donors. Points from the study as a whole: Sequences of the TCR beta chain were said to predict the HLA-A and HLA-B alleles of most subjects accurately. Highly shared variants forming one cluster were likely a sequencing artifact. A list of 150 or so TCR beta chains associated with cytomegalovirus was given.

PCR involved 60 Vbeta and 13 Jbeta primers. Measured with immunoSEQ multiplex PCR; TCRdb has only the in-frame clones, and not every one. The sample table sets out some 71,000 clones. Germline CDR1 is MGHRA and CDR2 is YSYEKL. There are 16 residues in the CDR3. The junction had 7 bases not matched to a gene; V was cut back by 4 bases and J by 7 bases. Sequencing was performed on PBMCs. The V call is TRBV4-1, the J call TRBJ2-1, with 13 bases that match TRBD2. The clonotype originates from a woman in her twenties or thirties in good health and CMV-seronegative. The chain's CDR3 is CASSPRTSGGRNEQFF. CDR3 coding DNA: TGCGCCAGCAGCCCACGGACTAGCGGGGGACGAAATGAGCAGTTCTTC.